This T cell receptor (beta chain) was recorded in a study of Ad26.COV2.S vaccination and SARS-CoV-2 variants (dated by TCRdb to the early 2020s). Regarding the research as a whole: Vaccine-arm donors came from COV1001, a multicentre, randomized, double-blind, placebo-controlled phase I-IIa trial of Ad26.COV2.S in healthy adults. Ad26.COV2.S was given intramuscularly at 5x10^10 or 1x10^11 viral particles, as a single shot or as two shots 56 days apart. TCRbeta repertoire sequencing served as the tool for gauging how specific and how broad the SARS-CoV-2-reactive T cell receptors were following Ad26.COV2.S vaccination. A total of roughly 32 samples were included in the TCR-sequenced set, comprising around 19 Ad26.COV2.S vaccine recipients, 5 placebo recipients and 8 SARS-CoV-2 convalescent individuals. Trial participants were randomized into five groups of five, in which low-dose or high-dose Ad26.COV2.S was given once or twice, or placebo was given on both occasions. Investigators did not know the trial group allocation while performing experiments and assessing outcomes.

Sample treatment or condition, as interpreted from the label and publication: roughly 18 received Ad26.COV2.S at low or high dose, single or two shots; roughly five received placebo; per-sample allocation not given. For vaccine and placebo recipients, the sequenced repertoires came from samples collected on day 63 after the first injection. Between 29 July and 7 August 2020, Cohort 1b enrolled 20 to 30 adults aged 18-55 years at one site in Boston, USA. As a vaccine, Ad26.COV2.S was a replication-incompetent adenovirus type 26 vector that expressed a prefusion-stabilized SARS-CoV-2 spike protein derived from the original Wuhan strain. The V and J ends are trimmed by 0 bases and 6 bases, leaving 7 bases between them. The CDR3 sequence holds 14 residues, the cysteine and phenylalanine included. The CDR3 DNA has 42 bases and is translated from base 1. According to the germline V gene (reference sequence), CDR1 reads SGHNT and CDR2 reads YYREEE.

The immunoSEQ Assay was the method used to sequence TCRbeta CDR3 regions. After extraction, genomic DNA underwent amplification by bias-controlled multiplex PCR, followed by high-throughput sequencing. The original pipeline was this. To quantify the absolute abundance of each unique TCRbeta CDR3 region, sequences were collapsed and filtered. Usable DNA was measured by amplifying reference genes present in all nucleated cells, and TCRbeta template counts were normalized to that usable DNA to estimate T cell fraction. Repertoire TCRs were annotated as SARS-CoV-2-specific when V gene, CDR3 amino acid sequence and J gene were exactly matched to a known reactive TCR set. The reference SARS-CoV-2 TCR set came from MIRA and was filtered for enrichment in COVID-19-positive ImmuneCODE repertoires, removing public or cross-reactive TCRs. Using the MIRA antigens, annotated TCRs were further analysed by specific ORF or by position within an ORF. Breadth was defined as annotated unique rearrangements over total unique productive rearrangements; depth was the summed frequency of those rearrangements. Two-sided Wilcoxon rank-sum tests were used to compare TCR breadth between groups. In its TCRdb copy, this immuneACCESS table keeps in-frame sequences only and misses some clones. Where compared with another copy, unresolved V genes explain less than half of these, and the others have no known cause. V and J calls and clone size are given by that table; D and trimming were obtained from the DNA. Across this sample there are roughly 390,000 clones, with around nine tenths seen only once. The biggest ten clones account for approximately 3.7% of the sample.

Only one count was recorded for this clone. The antigen it recognizes is unknown. It has no much larger one-base neighbor in the sample; base qualities were not kept. Beyond this particular receptor, the publication reports: The study was not powered for comparison of responses between vaccine doses or regimens. After vaccination, spike-specific CD8+ and CD4+ T cell responses were reported to show substantial breadth. Higher spike-specific TCR breadth was observed in Ad26.COV2.S recipients than in placebo recipients (P = 0.0014). The authors noted that the TCR breadth and depth analyses may have underestimated total T cell responses. Vaccine and placebo recipients had comparable non-spike TCR breadth, which fits with the vaccine containing only spike.

The sequence is built from TRBV5-4 and TRBJ1-6, with the D segment identity uncertain. This TCR came from a person between 18 and 65 years old who received the Ad26.COV2.S COVID-19 vaccine or a placebo. The starting material was peripheral blood, obtained in a trial of Ad26.COV2.S vaccine versus placebo. The DNA sequence is as follows: TGTGCCAGCAGCTTGGATAGGACTAATTCACCCCTCCACTTT. This yields the protein CASSLDRTNSPLHF.